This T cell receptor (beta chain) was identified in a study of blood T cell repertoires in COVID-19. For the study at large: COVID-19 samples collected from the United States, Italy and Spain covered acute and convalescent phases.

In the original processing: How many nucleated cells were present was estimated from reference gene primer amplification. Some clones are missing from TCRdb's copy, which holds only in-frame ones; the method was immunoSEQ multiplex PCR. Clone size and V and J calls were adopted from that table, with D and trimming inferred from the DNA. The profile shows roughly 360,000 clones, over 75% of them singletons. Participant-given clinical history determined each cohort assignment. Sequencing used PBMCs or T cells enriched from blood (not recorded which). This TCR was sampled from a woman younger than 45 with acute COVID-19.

CDR3 in DNA: TGTGCCAGCAGCGAGAATCCCCGGAACCCCCACGTCGGGGAGACCCAGTACTTC. Protein sequence: CASSENPRNPHVGETQYF. The chain recombines TRBV6-2 or TRBV6-3 with TRBJ2-5; D is uncertain. With 6 bases removed from V and 5 bases from J, the gap between germline ends came to 28 bases. The CDR3 consists of 18 residues. The germline V gene has CDR1 MNHEY and CDR2 SVGEGT.